This T cell receptor beta chain is drawn from a study of metastatic and nonmetastatic thyroid tumors. Study-wide background: Patients with malignant and benign thyroid disease provided blood and tumor or nodule tissue, whose repertoires were compared.

As concerns this clone: Antigen: not known. The junction departs from germline at one end; a sequencing error may be responsible.

Using MiXCR, TCRdb reanalyzed the PCR reads. The sample lists some 33,000 clones; approximately 15% were seen once. All patients reached thyroid surgery having received no treatment beforehand. Study observations and caveats: Malignant thyroid tumors reportedly had TCR beta diversity that was significantly higher than in benign nodules, in blood and tumor.

The CDR3 sequence is 14 residues long. Sequenced sample: blood. The clonotype originates from a female donor with papillary thyroid cancer or a benign thyroid nodule (not recorded which). Some clones in this sample may be carry-over from other donors' samples. The gene calls are TRBV12-3 or TRBV12-4 and TRBJ1-4; the D is unclear. The CDR3 loop is CASSLAAFNEKLLF. The CDR3 DNA is TGTGCCAGCAGTTTGGCAGCGTTTAATGAAAAACTGCTTTTT.